Below, 5 T cell receptor beta chains from the same sample are listed, as sequenced in a study of blood T cell repertoires in COVID-19. TCRdb's copy holds only in-frame clones and misses some; the assay was immunoSEQ multiplex PCR. This sample has 90,000 to 120,000 clones, with approximately 87% found just once. Sequenced material: peripheral blood. Every receptor here comes from a man aged 50 or older with acute or convalescent COVID-19.

V usage is TRBV28 and J usage is TRBJ1-2; a weak D match, TRBD1 (6 bases). Looked up from germline, CDR1 is MDHEN and CDR2 is SYDVKM. The CDR3 runs 13 residues. Trimming took 8 bases from V and 3 from J, leaving 13 bases between them. The CDR3 protein is CASGWAGDYGYTF. DNA of the CDR3: TGTGCCAGCGGGTGGGCAGGGGACTATGGCTACACCTTC.

This sequence joins TRBV10-3 and TRBJ1-1; D unclear. V was cut by 7 bases and J by 10 bases, with 4 bases left in between. Germline V gives CDR1 ENHRY, CDR2 SYGVKD. CDR3 length equals 8 residues. Here the CDR3 reads CAIIRAFF. In DNA, the CDR3 is TGTGCCATCATTCGAGCTTTCTTT.

CDR3 sequence reads: CASSPGQASNYGYTF. The CDR3 coding sequence is TGCGCCAGCAGCCCCGGACAGGCTTCTAACTATGGCTACACCTTC. The J gene is TRBJ1-2, the V gene TRBV5-1; 7 nucleotides match TRBD1. After removal of 4 bases from V and 0 bases from J, the junction contained 6 bases not matched to a gene. Germline values: CDR1 SGHRS, CDR2 YFSETQ. This CDR3 is built from 15 residues.

The V and J genes are TRBV19 and TRBJ1-5, with a tentative D call TRBD1 (6 bases). Germline values: CDR1 LNHDA, CDR2 SQIVND (reference sequence). CDR3 size: 13 residues. V lost 4 bases to trimming and J lost 5 bases, with 9 bases between them. In nucleotides, the CDR3 is TGTGCCAGTAGTAAGACAGGTTATCAGCCCCAGCATTTT. Translation gives CASSKTGYQPQHF.

This clone occurred a few times. The V call is TRBV4-1, the J call TRBJ1-2, with TRBD1 as a possible D gene (5 bases). This CDR3 region has 14 residues. In germline, CDR1 is MGHRA, CDR2 YSYEKL. Trimming removed 1 base from V and 6 bases from J, with 12 bases in between. The CDR3 is CASSQVRAGNGYTF. The CDR3 DNA sequence: TGCGCCAGCAGCCAAGTCAGGGCTGGGAATGGCTACACCTTC.